These 18 T cell receptor beta chains were all obtained from the same sample, sequenced in a study of blood T cell repertoires in COVID-19. Libraries were prepared by immunoSEQ multiplex PCR; TCRdb keeps only in-frame clonotypes and omits some of them. The table records around 240,000 clones, approximately 80% of them present only once. Sequencing was carried out using peripheral blood. The receptor source for this set is a woman in her 50s with acute or convalescent COVID-19.

The chain joins TRBV20-1 to TRBJ1-1; no firm D call. Germline CDR1 DFQATT, CDR2 SNEGSKA (reference sequence). CDR3 length: 11 residues. The CDR3 nucleotides read TGCAGGACTTTCAAGAACACTGAAGCTTTCTTT. Residues: CRTFKNTEAFF.

V usage is TRBV4-1 and J usage is TRBJ2-7; TRBD2 aligns across 11 bases. The junction had 7 bases not matched to a gene; V was cut back by 7 bases and J by 5 bases. The CDR3 has 14 amino acids. Germline assignment: CDR1 MGHRA and CDR2 YSYEKL. As DNA, the CDR3 is TGCGCCAGCACCCTACTAGCGGGAGCTCACGAGCAGTACTTC. Residues: CASTLLAGAHEQYF.

This rearrangement joins TRBV6-5 to TRBJ1-6; 7 bases are a match to TRBD1. The V gene's germline CDR1 is MNHEY and CDR2 SVGAGI. J was trimmed by 7 bases and V by 4 bases; bases with no gene match: 4. The CDR3 has 14 amino acids. CDR3 nucleotide sequence: TGTGCCAGCAGTTCCAGGGGGTTCAATTCACCCCTCCACTTT. Its protein product is CASSSRGFNSPLHF.

The genes are TRBV9 and TRBJ2-1; tentatively, D is TRBD2 (5 bases). The CDR3 length is 16 residues. Germline CDR1 is SGDLS and CDR2 is YYNGEE. V lost 0 bases and J 2 bases, leaving 12 bases between the germline ends. In DNA, the CDR3 is TGTGCCAGCAGCGTAGCGGCTAGCATTACCTACAATGAGCAGTTCTTC. Translating it yields CASSVAASITYNEQFF. Full variable domain (remainder filled in from reference TRBV9 and TRBJ2-1): DSGVTQTPKHLITATGQRVTLRCSPRSGDLSVYWYQQSLDQGLQFLIQYYNGEERAKGNILERFSAQQFPDLHSELNLSSLELGDSALYFCASSVAASITYNEQFFGPGTRLTVL.

This chain links TRBV30 with TRBJ2-2; 8 nucleotides agree with TRBD1. Germline lookup yields CDR1 GTSNPN and CDR2 SVGIG (reference sequence). V dropped 6 bases and J dropped 5; count of bases not matched to a gene: 11. This CDR3 spans 15 amino acids. CDR3 sequence: CACRRGQGWTGELFF. CDR3 sequence (DNA): TGTGCCTGTAGGAGAGGACAGGGTTGGACCGGGGAGCTGTTTTTT.

The chain joins TRBV25-1 to TRBJ2-4; D is possibly TRBD1 (6 bases). The germline V and J ends were trimmed by 1 base and 9 bases, with 16 bases remaining between them. Germline V lookup: CDR1 MGHDK, CDR2 SYGVNS. The CDR3 is 15 residues long. CDR3 DNA: TGTGCCAGCAGTGAATTTAGCCAGGGGCAGCGCATTCAGTACTTC. As protein: CASSEFSQGQRIQYF.

The chain joins TRBV7-2 to TRBJ2-1, with 8 bases matching TRBD2. The V and J ends lost 5 bases and 5 bases, in that order; junction bases with no gene match: 8. The CDR3 contains 15 residues. Germline CDR1 SGHTA, CDR2 FQGNSA. The CDR3 coding sequence is TGTGCCAGCAGCCAAGTGGGACTAGTGGACAATGAGCAGTTCTTC. Its protein is CASSQVGLVDNEQFF.

The count of this clone is one. The CDR3 nucleotides read TGTGCCAGCTCACCACCGAATAGCGGGGGGCTAGCCAAAAACATTCAGTACTTC. Translated: CASSPPNSGGLAKNIQYF. The V and J genes are TRBV18 and TRBJ2-4, with TRBD2 identical over 10 bases. The V segment lost 0 bases and the J segment 0 bases; nucleotides outside the gene matches: 5. Germline CDR1 is KGHSH and CDR2 is LQKENI. CDR3 length equals 18 residues.

This chain links TRBV2 with TRBJ1-4; a possible D gene is TRBD1 (6 bases). This CDR3 region has 15 residues. The ends were cut back, 8 bases at V and 8 bases at J, with 21 bases in the middle. Germline V CDR1 and CDR2: SNHLY, FYNNEI. CDR3 in DNA: TGTGCCAGCCGATTTTCAGGGGCGCGGGGGGAAAAACTGTTTTTT. The encoded protein is CASRFSGARGEKLFF.

This chain uses TRBV2 with TRBJ1-5; 8 nucleotides line up with TRBD1. Germline V gene lookup returns CDR1 SNHLY and CDR2 FYNNEI. The ends lost 1 base at V and 1 base at J; junction bases unmatched: 0. The CDR3 loop spans 15 amino acids. Here the CDR3 DNA reads TGTGCCAGCAGTGAAGGACAGGGGAGCAATCAGCCCCAGCATTTT. It encodes CASSEGQGSNQPQHF.

The chain joins TRBV18 to TRBJ2-7; no reliable D call. Germline V CDR1 and CDR2: KGHSH, LQKENI. V was cut by 3 bases and J by 2 bases, with 14 bases left in between. The CDR3 consists of 15 residues. The DNA for the CDR3 is TGTGCCAGCTCACCTTCCGGGTTTGTTGCCTACGAGCAGTACTTC. Amino acids: CASSPSGFVAYEQYF.

The gene calls are TRBV24-1 and TRBJ2-1, with D possibly TRBD1 on 5 matching bases. Trimming left V 9 bases short and J 7 bases short, with 18 bases between. The CDR3 loop spans 14 amino acids. Germline V CDR1 and CDR2: KGHDR, SFDVKD. The CDR3 is CATLGGVGENEQFF. In nucleotides, the CDR3 is TGTGCCACCCTCGGTGGGGTAGGGGAAAATGAGCAGTTCTTC.

The J gene is TRBJ2-3, the V gene TRBV18; TRBD1 might be the D (5 bases). The germline V gene encodes CDR1 KGHSH and CDR2 LQKENI. V was pared by 2 bases and J by 5 bases, with 14 bases between. The CDR3 runs to 15 residues. CDR3 bases: TGTGCCAGCTCACCAATGTGGGCCGGACAAGATACGCAGTATTTT. Amino acid sequence: CASSPMWAGQDTQYF.

This chain links TRBV28 with TRBJ1-4; 7 nucleotides agree with TRBD1. Germline loops: CDR1 MDHEN, CDR2 SYDVKM. The CDR3 runs to 15 residues. Trimming took 5 bases from V and 8 from J; bases not matched to a gene: 11. The DNA for the CDR3 is TGTGCCAGCAGTCCCTGGCCACAGGGGAGGGAAAAACTGTTTTTT. It translates to CASSPWPQGREKLFF.

The V and J genes are TRBV2 and TRBJ1-4, with D possibly matching TRBD1 (6 bases). This CDR3 is built from 14 residues. Germline V lookup: CDR1 SNHLY, CDR2 FYNNEI. The V and J ends lost 5 bases and 6 bases respectively, with 13 bases between them. This CDR3 reads CASSLQGGDEKLFF. The CDR3 DNA reads TGTGCCAGCAGTCTACAGGGAGGGGATGAAAAACTGTTTTTT.

The V gene is TRBV6-5, the J gene TRBJ1-2; D remains ambiguous. Looked up from germline, CDR1 is MNHEY and CDR2 is SVGAGI. The length of the CDR3 is 13 residues. Trimming removed 11 bases at V and 2 bases at J, with 15 bases between. Written as DNA, the CDR3 is TGTGCCGGGAAACCGGGAGTGAACTATGGCTACACCTTC. Translation gives CAGKPGVNYGYTF.

The chain recombines TRBV19 with TRBJ2-2, with 9 bases fitting TRBD1. The CDR3 runs 15 residues. CDR1 is LNHDA and CDR2 is SQIVND in the germline V gene (reference sequence). The junction had 3 bases not matched to a gene; V was cut back by 3 bases and J by 4 bases. The CDR3 sequence is CASSITGGGTGELFF. The CDR3 nucleotides are TGTGCCAGTAGTATCACAGGGGGCGGCACCGGGGAGCTGTTTTTT.

The V gene is TRBV11-2, the J gene TRBJ1-1; TRBD1 matches at 10 bases. After removal of 3 bases from V and 6 bases from J, the junction contained 1 base not matched to a gene. This CDR3 spans 13 amino acids. The germline V gene has CDR1 SGHAT and CDR2 FQNNGV. CDR3 region: CASSFGQGAEAFF. For the CDR3, the DNA is TGTGCCAGCAGCTTTGGACAGGGGGCTGAAGCTTTCTTT.